These T cell receptor beta chains were read from a single sample in a study of blood T cell repertoires in COVID-19. Here immunoSEQ multiplex PCR was the method, and the copy in TCRdb shows in-frame clones only, minus some. The sample has fewer than 300,000 clones, around nine tenths seen once; the top ten hold approximately 9.4%. Sequenced material: peripheral blood. The receptors stem from a man aged 35-49 years who had recovered from COVID-19. The conserved cysteine and the conserved F or W are not part of the CDR3 here. The order of the fields is CDR3 protein, CDR3 length, V gene, J gene.

ASAATLNTEAF,11,TRBV6-5,TRBJ1-1
ASSFSKGNLVPPNYGYT,17,TRBV27,TRBJ1-2
ASSLRWATIKGETQY,15,TRBV4-1,TRBJ2-5
ASSLVDRFQY,10,TRBV5-8,TRBJ2-5
ASSQVGGLGYGYT,13,TRBV4-3,TRBJ1-2
ASSTGQASNQPQH,13,TRBV19,TRBJ1-5
ATSDGAIGTQY,11,TRBV24-1,TRBJ2-3
ASSLGVPGGTAF,12,TRBV11-2,TRBJ1-3
ASSQDLGPRAF,11,TRBV14,TRBJ1-1
ASSLPDGRGTQY,12,TRBV5-4,TRBJ2-5
ASSQDMANTEAF,12,TRBV14,TRBJ1-1
ASSLPGGGTQETQY,14,TRBV7-8,TRBJ2-5
ASRVTGNSASPLH,13,TRBV7-2,TRBJ1-6
ASSGPSGGHEQY,12,TRBV25-1,TRBJ2-7
ASSQDFRGNTGELF,14,TRBV3-1/TRBV3-2,TRBJ2-2
ASSLGVLADTQY,12,TRBV5-4,TRBJ2-3
ASSPTGPYGYT,11,TRBV7-2,TRBJ1-2
ASEGAETQY,9,TRBV2,TRBJ2-5
ASSLEGTVYEQY,12,TRBV11-2,TRBJ2-7
ASSSEVTEAF,10,TRBV12-3/TRBV12-4,TRBJ1-1
ASSRVLAGGQQETQY,15,TRBV19,TRBJ2-5
ASSRFTGELF,10,TRBV5-5,TRBJ2-2
ASSVGAGGSYEQY,13,TRBV9,TRBJ2-7
ASNGIINQPQH,11,TRBV19,TRBJ1-5
ASSFGLATNEKLF,13,TRBV11-2,TRBJ1-4
ASSRTDYGYT,10,TRBV12-3/TRBV12-4,TRBJ1-2
ASSPREVQGVNEQF,14,TRBV4-1,TRBJ2-1
ASSLRGGNEQF,11,TRBV5-4,TRBJ2-1
ASSTPAGTGGGKNIQY,16,TRBV5-5,TRBJ2-4
ASSYGGQGRGEQY,13,TRBV6-5,TRBJ2-7
ASSQRGLANYEQY,13,TRBV14,TRBJ2-7
ATLQAATNEKLF,12,TRBV7-9,TRBJ1-4
ASSIGQASTDTQY,13,TRBV6-2/TRBV6-3,TRBJ2-3
ASTWTGLKGEKLF,13,TRBV27,TRBJ1-4
ASSRLAGRTGELF,13,TRBV6-2/TRBV6-3,TRBJ2-2
ASSLDGGGAVREQF,14,TRBV7-2,TRBJ2-1
ASSLAGRELF,10,TRBV11-2,TRBJ2-2
ASSPLGGTGMSHTQY,15,TRBV7-3,TRBJ2-3
ASSPQGRGEKLF,12,TRBV18,TRBJ1-4
ASSPAGDYSYEQY,13,TRBV18,TRBJ2-7
ASGTRGHEQY,10,TRBV7-6,TRBJ2-7
ASSLDSRGETQY,12,TRBV5-1,TRBJ2-5
ASSPPDSKNIQY,12,TRBV7-2,TRBJ2-4
AISESRETQY,10,TRBV10-3,TRBJ2-5
SVTTSGSSYEQY,12,TRBV29-1,TRBJ2-7
ASSYYPRAGAGETQY,15,TRBV7-2,TRBJ2-5
ASQGGGTGFGEQY,13,TRBV5-1,TRBJ2-7
ASSLTGWNEQY,11,TRBV27,TRBJ2-7
ASRGPKRGSYEQY,13,TRBV6-6,TRBJ2-7
ASTTGPSYGYT,11,TRBV19,TRBJ1-2
ASSLEGGTSSFYEQY,15,TRBV27,TRBJ2-7
ASSLPSGTSGTTEQY,15,TRBV7-8,TRBJ2-7
ASSRQALNTEAF,12,TRBV6-5,TRBJ1-1
ASSYRLTGGYEQY,13,TRBV6-5,TRBJ2-7
ASSLGTPAGVGVRHEQY,17,TRBV7-2,TRBJ2-7
ASSGRDSGGSYEQY,14,TRBV9,TRBJ2-7
ASSQDEDIYQPQH,13,TRBV4-2,TRBJ1-5
SASGGTGKAGELF,13,TRBV20-1,TRBJ2-2
ASSYGLAGGGGTDTQY,16,TRBV5-1,TRBJ2-3